Following are 24 T cell receptor beta chains from one sample sequenced in a study of blood T cell repertoires in COVID-19. Generated by immunoSEQ multiplex PCR, the TCRdb table keeps only in-frame clones and is missing some. The table has fewer than 200,000 clones, approximately 80% seen once. Sequenced: peripheral blood. The receptor set was obtained from a woman of 80 years or more with COVID-19, enrolled during active disease.

CDR3 in amino acids: CASSPQGYGYTF. For the CDR3, the DNA is TGTGCCAGCAGCCCGCAGGGTTACGGCTACACCTTC. The rearrangement joins TRBV7-8 to TRBJ1-2, with TRBD1 as a possible D gene (5 bases). The CDR3 totals 12 residues. The germline gives CDR1 SGHVS, CDR2 FQNEAQ. The ends were cut back, 5 bases at V and 8 bases at J, with 12 bases in the middle.

The rearrangement uses TRBV28 and TRBJ2-7; D is possibly TRBD2 (6 bases). CDR1 MDHEN and CDR2 SYDVKM come from the germline V gene. V was cut by 5 bases and J by 0 bases, with 26 bases left in between. This CDR3 is built from 19 residues. The CDR3 DNA is TGTGCCAGCAGTCCCACGGGACTCGTCCCTTTAAAAAGCTCCTACGAGCAGTACTTC. It encodes CASSPTGLVPLKSSYEQYF.

The genes are TRBV19 and TRBJ1-2; 8 bases line up with TRBD1. The germline V gene has CDR1 LNHDA and CDR2 SQIVND (reference sequence). The CDR3 runs to 17 residues. The junction had 13 bases not matched to a gene; V was cut back by 3 bases and J by 4 bases. DNA for the CDR3: TGTGCCAGTAGTATGGCAGGGGGCCCACGGAGGTCCTATGGCTACACCTTC. This encodes CASSMAGGPRRSYGYTF.

The chain uses TRBV9 and TRBJ2-1, with 11 bases fitting TRBD2. V was clipped by 8 bases and J by 2 bases; unmatched bases: 9. CDR1 SGDLS and CDR2 YYNGEE come from the germline V gene. The CDR3 covers 16 residues. The CDR3 nucleotides are TGTGCCAGTGCCCTAGCGGGGGGCGAGGCCTACAATGAGCAGTTCTTC. It yields the protein CASALAGGEAYNEQFF.

This clone was found a few times. This chain links TRBV6-1 with TRBJ2-7, with 8 bases aligning to TRBD1. Trimming at V came to 5 bases and at J to 7 bases, leaving 7 bases not matched to a gene. The length of the CDR3 is 13 residues. Looked up from germline, CDR1 is MNHNS and CDR2 is SASEGT. This CDR3 reads CASSYTGGWEQYF. The CDR3 nucleotides read TGTGCCAGCAGTTATACAGGGGGGTGGGAGCAGTACTTC.

This chain joins TRBV19 and TRBJ2-7; 9 bases are a match to TRBD1. The CDR3 runs 14 residues. Looked up from germline, CDR1 is LNHDA and CDR2 is SQIVND (reference sequence). With V trimmed by 2 bases and J by 6 bases, 5 bases remained unmatched. The CDR3 sequence: CASSITGGMSEQYF. The CDR3 nucleotides read TGTGCCAGTAGTATAACAGGGGGCATGAGCGAGCAGTACTTC.

This clone was seen a single time. The chain employs TRBV5-4 and TRBJ1-2; a possible D gene is TRBD1 (6 bases). The V and J ends lost 6 bases and 4 bases respectively, with 13 bases between them. This CDR3 has 13 amino acids. Germline loops: CDR1 SGHNT, CDR2 YYREEE (reference sequence). The chain's CDR3 is CASTIDRTYGYTF. The CDR3 DNA is TGTGCCAGCACCATCGACAGGACCTATGGCTACACCTTC.

V and J are TRBV27 and TRBJ1-4; 8 nucleotides line up with TRBD1. In germline, CDR1 is MNHEY, CDR2 SMNVEV (reference sequence). V was clipped by 5 bases and J by 4 bases; unmatched bases: 9. The CDR3 is made up of 16 amino acids. CDR3 nucleotide sequence: TGTGCCAGCAGTATCACAGGGGGAGATAATAATGAAAAACTGTTTTTT. It translates to CASSITGGDNNEKLFF.

This rearrangement joins TRBV28 to TRBJ1-5, with 9 bases identical to TRBD1. The CDR3 covers 15 residues. CDR1 and CDR2 from the germline V gene are MDHEN and SYDVKM. The junction had 7 bases not matched to a gene; V was cut back by 3 bases and J by 7 bases. This CDR3 is CASSFGTGKGQPQHF. The CDR3 DNA reads TGTGCCAGCAGTTTCGGGACAGGGAAGGGACAGCCCCAGCATTTT.

The rearrangement uses TRBV19 and TRBJ2-1, with D maybe TRBD1 (6 bases). Trimming took off 11 bases at V and 5 bases at J, with 25 bases between the two ends. Germline V gene data show CDR1 as LNHDA and CDR2 as SQIVND (reference sequence). The CDR3 is made up of 16 amino acids. The CDR3 DNA is TGTGCCTCCGCGCGAGGGGGTATGAGAATCCACAATGAGCAGTTCTTC. Translated: CASARGGMRIHNEQFF.

The V gene is TRBV11-3, the J gene TRBJ1-4, with 11 bases matching TRBD1. Germline V lookup: CDR1 SGHNT, CDR2 YENEEA. The V gene end was trimmed by 1 base and the J gene end by 7 bases; junction bases not matched to a gene: 2. The CDR3 has 15 amino acids. The CDR3 coding sequence is TGTGCCAGCAGCTTAGCGGACAGGGGGCTTGAAAAACTGTTTTTT. Protein sequence: CASSLADRGLEKLFF.

The rearrangement joins TRBV14 to TRBJ2-7; perhaps TRBD2 as D (5 bases). The germline V gene has CDR1 SGHDN and CDR2 FVKESK. The length of the CDR3 is 14 residues. Trimming pared 5 bases from V and 0 bases from J, leaving 11 bases between. CDR3 residues: CASSFGLFSYEQYF. The DNA of the CDR3 is TGTGCCAGCAGCTTTGGACTGTTCTCCTACGAGCAGTACTTC.

The J gene is TRBJ1-2, the V gene TRBV6-5; 7 bases match TRBD1. This CDR3 has 14 residues. Per germline, CDR1 MNHEY and CDR2 SVGAGI. The ends lost 6 bases at V and 4 bases at J; junction bases unmatched: 8. As DNA, the CDR3 is TGTGCCAGCAGCTGGGGAGAGGGGGCCTATGGCTACACCTTC. Translating gives CASSWGEGAYGYTF.

The chain recombines TRBV27 with TRBJ2-3, with 12 bases identical to TRBD2. This CDR3 has 15 amino acids. Germline trimming cut 5 bases from V and 2 bases from J; bases unmatched to any gene: 2. CDR1 is MNHEY and CDR2 is SMNVEV in the germline V gene (reference sequence). This CDR3 reads CASSGLAGITDTQYF. CDR3 bases: TGTGCCAGCAGTGGACTAGCGGGGATCACAGATACGCAGTATTTT.

This rearrangement joins TRBV5-1 to TRBJ2-5; 7 bases match TRBD1. Germline V gene lookup returns CDR1 SGHRS and CDR2 YFSETQ. This CDR3 has 15 residues. The ends lost 0 bases at V and 5 bases at J; junction bases unmatched: 7. Here the CDR3 DNA reads TGCGCCAGCAGCTTGGGGGACAGCCACGTGGAGACCCAGTACTTC. This translates into CASSLGDSHVETQYF.

This chain's CDR3 is CASSPSPGQVLYEQYF. For the CDR3, the DNA is TGCGCCAGCAGCCCCTCTCCGGGACAGGTTCTATACGAGCAGTACTTC. V is TRBV5-1 and J is TRBJ2-7; 8 positions agree with TRBD1. V shed 4 bases, J shed 4 bases, and the junction held 13 bases outside the gene matches. This CDR3 comprises 16 residues. CDR1 and CDR2 (germline): SGHRS, YFSETQ.

The CDR3 loop reads CASSSGQGRYEQYF. The CDR3 nucleotides read TGTGCCAGCAGCTCGGGACAGGGGCGGTACGAGCAGTACTTC. The rearrangement uses TRBV5-4 and TRBJ2-7, with 10 nucleotides matching TRBD1. The germline gives CDR1 SGHNT, CDR2 YYREEE (reference sequence). J gave up 4 bases and V 3 bases, and 4 bases lay outside the gene matches. The CDR3 contains 14 residues.

V is TRBV3-1 (or the pseudogene TRBV3-2) and J is TRBJ2-5; TRBD1 is a possible D gene (6 bases). This CDR3 comprises 13 residues. The ends were cut back, 0 bases at V and 10 bases at J, with 12 bases in the middle. Germline loops: CDR1 LGHDT, CDR2 YNNKEL (reference sequence). CDR3: CASSQEGTRVQYF. CDR3 coding DNA: TGTGCCAGCAGCCAAGAAGGGACACGGGTCCAGTACTTC.

The chain employs TRBV12-3 or TRBV12-4 and TRBJ1-1; D perhaps matches TRBD1 (5 bases). With 1 base removed from V and 11 bases from J, the gap between germline ends came to 14 bases. This CDR3 contains 13 residues. In DNA form, the CDR3 reads TGTGCCAGCAGTTTAGTGGGGAGGGACGCCGCTTTCTTT. The encoded protein is CASSLVGRDAAFF.

This rearrangement joins TRBV29-1 to TRBJ2-7, with a tentative D call TRBD2 (6 bases). The CDR3 contains 14 residues. Germline values: CDR1 SQVTM, CDR2 ANQGSEA. The germline V and J ends were trimmed by 4 bases and 4 bases, with 17 bases remaining between them. CDR3 DNA: TGCAGCGTTGTATGGACTACCTCAAATTACGAGCAGTACTTC. Its translation is CSVVWTTSNYEQYF.

This clone has a handful of counts. Written as DNA, the CDR3 is TGTGCCAGCAGCTTAGGAGTACAGATATACGAGCAGTACTTC. As protein: CASSLGVQIYEQYF. The chain combines TRBV11-1 with TRBJ2-7; D unclear. The CDR3 loop spans 14 amino acids. CDR1 is SGHAT, CDR2 FQDESV, per germline (reference sequence). V dropped 1 base and J dropped 4 bases, with 11 bases sitting between them.

This clone came up once. The chain has TRBV11-3 and TRBJ2-5, with TRBD2 matching 10 bases. The V gene end was trimmed by 2 bases and the J gene end by 5 bases; junction bases not matched to a gene: 8. The CDR3 is 16 residues long. The germline gives CDR1 SGHNT, CDR2 YENEEA. The CDR3 loop is CASSLRSSGSVETQYF. The CDR3 DNA reads as TGTGCCAGCAGCTTACGGTCTAGCGGGAGCGTTGAGACCCAGTACTTC.

This clone was seen only a few times. The V gene is TRBV6-4, the J gene TRBJ2-3, with 12 nucleotides matching TRBD2. The CDR3 has 20 amino acids. V shed 7 bases, J shed 4 bases, and the junction held 21 bases outside the gene matches. Germline V gene lookup returns CDR1 MRHNA and CDR2 SNTAGT. The CDR3 here is CASKAPRDGETSGSADTQYF. The CDR3 DNA sequence: TGTGCCAGCAAAGCCCCCCGGGACGGGGAGACTAGCGGGAGTGCAGATACGCAGTATTTT.

J is TRBJ1-2 and V is TRBV2; D may be TRBD1 (5 bases). Trimming shortened V by 7 bases and J by 1 base, and 10 bases separated the two germline ends. The germline V gene encodes CDR1 SNHLY and CDR2 FYNNEI. The CDR3 loop spans 13 amino acids. CDR3 nucleotide sequence: TGTGCCAGCAAAGCAGGGATTAACTATGGCTACACCTTC. This encodes CASKAGINYGYTF.